The 27 T cell receptor beta chains below all came from one sample that was sequenced in a study of T cells in Graves' hyperthyroidism and ophthalmopathy. RNA transcripts gave rise to amplified TCR beta CDR3 regions. The TCR CDR3 was amplified in a first-round RT-PCR using the HTBI primer set. TCRdb ran MiXCR on the multiplex PCR reads and lists one entry per CDR3 protein. The sample consists of more than 450,000 distinct CDR3 sequences, around 13% of them appearing once. The sample was blood. All receptors come from a woman aged 40-49 years with Graves' hyperthyroidism.

This clonotype was detected ten times or more. The chain employs TRBV27 and TRBJ1-1; maybe TRBD1 (6 bases). There are 14 residues in the CDR3. Trimming left V 6 bases short and J 4 bases short, with 15 bases between. Germline CDR1 is MNHEY and CDR2 is SMNVEV (reference sequence). The CDR3 region is CASSLGGFTTEAFF. The CDR3 nucleotides read TGTGCCAGCAGCCTAGGGGGGTTCACCACTGAAGCTTTCTTT.

V and J are TRBV9 and TRBJ2-1; 14 bases map to TRBD2. Germline V gene lookup returns CDR1 SGDLS and CDR2 YYNGEE. The CDR3 has 17 residues. Germline trimming cut 3 bases from V and 2 bases from J; bases unmatched to any gene: 4. CDR3 residues: CASSGGTSGSTYNEQFF. Here the CDR3 DNA reads TGTGCCAGCAGCGGCGGGACTAGCGGGAGCACCTACAATGAGCAGTTCTTC.

V gene TRBV10-1 combines with J gene TRBJ2-2; the D is unclear. Trimming shortened V by 2 bases and J by 5 bases, and 6 bases separated the two germline ends. The CDR3 loop spans 13 amino acids. Germline V CDR1 and CDR2: WNHNN, SYGVQD (reference sequence). DNA for the CDR3: TGCGCCAGCAGTGAGGCGGAGACCGGGGAGCTGTTTTTT. Its translation: CASSEAETGELFF.

This clonotype was picked up a small number of times. The CDR3 sequence is CASSPGANSGNTIYF. Here the CDR3 DNA reads TGTGCCAGCAGCCCCGGGGCGAACTCTGGAAACACCATATATTTT. The J gene is TRBJ1-3, the V gene TRBV28; D perhaps matches TRBD1 (5 bases). V was pared by 6 bases and J by 0 bases, with 12 bases between. Germline CDR1 MDHEN, CDR2 SYDVKM. CDR3 size: 15 residues.

About this clonotype: This may be a read error, as it is one base from a much larger clone. The chain carries TRBV7-2 and TRBJ1-1; D is possibly TRBD1 (5 bases). Germline CDR1 is SGHTA and CDR2 is FQGNSA. This CDR3 contains 15 residues. In DNA form, the CDR3 reads TGTGCCGGCAGCTTAGGGTTGGGGCAGAACACTGAAGCTTTCTTT. This encodes CAGSLGLGQNTEAFF.

In its sample, this clonotype was seen many times. The gene calls are TRBV11-2 and TRBJ2-2, with D possibly TRBD2 on 6 matching bases. Trimming took off 1 base at V and 6 bases at J, with 12 bases between the two ends. The CDR3 is made up of 15 amino acids. Germline-derived CDR1 and CDR2 are SGHAT and FQNNGV. This chain's CDR3 is CASSLAGVWAGELFF. The CDR3 nucleotides read TGTGCCAGCAGCTTAGCGGGAGTTTGGGCCGGGGAGCTGTTTTTT.

The J gene is TRBJ1-1, the V gene TRBV20-1; D may be TRBD1 (5 bases). The CDR3 contains 14 residues. Germline assignment: CDR1 DFQATT and CDR2 SNEGSKA (reference sequence). Trimming left V 3 bases short and J 6 bases short, with 17 bases between. As DNA, the CDR3 is TGCAGTGCTAGGAAGAGCAGGGAACGGGCTGAAGCTTTCTTT. Its protein is CSARKSRERAEAFF.

This clonotype has more than one count but fewer than ten. The chain joins TRBV20-1 to TRBJ2-7; 7 bases are a match to TRBD2. Germline CDR1 DFQATT, CDR2 SNEGSKA (reference sequence). The CDR3 covers 15 residues. Trimming at V came to 3 bases and at J to 0 bases, leaving 8 bases not matched to a gene. CDR3 loop: CSARVPGRNSYEQYF. The CDR3, as DNA: TGCAGTGCTAGGGTCCCCGGGAGGAACTCCTACGAGCAGTACTTC.

In this sample, this clonotype turned up many times. The genes are TRBV20-1 and TRBJ2-2; D is possibly TRBD2 (5 bases). This CDR3 is built from 17 residues. V shed 0 bases and J shed 2 bases, with 16 bases lying between them. Germline V gene data show CDR1 as DFQATT and CDR2 as SNEGSKA (reference sequence). CDR3 sequence (DNA): TGCAGTGCTAGAGATCAGACTATTGCTGTAAACACCGGGGAGCTGTTTTTT. Translated: CSARDQTIAVNTGELFF.

This clonotype was observed many times. The rearrangement joins TRBV6-1 to TRBJ2-7, with TRBD2 identical over 8 bases. J gave up 5 bases and V 6 bases, and 9 bases lay outside the gene matches. Germline V gene data show CDR1 as MNHNS and CDR2 as SASEGT. This CDR3 region has 14 residues. CDR3 sequence reads: CASRPGLAFDEQYF. The CDR3 DNA sequence: TGTGCCAGCAGGCCCGGACTAGCTTTCGACGAGCAGTACTTC.

At least ten counts were recorded for this clonotype. This chain links TRBV20-1 with TRBJ2-1; D might be TRBD2 (5 bases). The CDR3 extends over 14 amino acids. Germline V lookup: CDR1 DFQATT, CDR2 SNEGSKA (reference sequence). V shed 8 bases and J shed 7 bases, with 21 bases lying between them. The CDR3 coding sequence is TGCAGTCTAAATATCGGGAATTCGAGAAATGAGCAGTTCTTC. This codes for CSLNIGNSRNEQFF.

This clonotype has at least ten counts. The rearrangement joins TRBV20-1 to TRBJ1-2; 9 nucleotides line up with TRBD1. From germline, CDR1 is DFQATT and CDR2 SNEGSKA (reference sequence). CDR3 length: 14 residues. V dropped 5 bases and J dropped 0; count of bases not matched to a gene: 4. The CDR3 spells CSAVGQGTNYGYTF. DNA for the CDR3: TGCAGTGCTGTGGGACAGGGTACTAACTATGGCTACACCTTC.

This clonotype was detected ten times or more. This chain joins TRBV10-1 and TRBJ2-7; D assignment may be TRBD1 or TRBD2 (5 bases each). The germline gives CDR1 WNHNN, CDR2 SYGVQD (reference sequence). The CDR3 is made up of 13 amino acids. Trimming stripped 2 bases from V and 6 bases from J, with 11 bases between. Here the CDR3 reads CASSEEWGSEQYF. The CDR3 coding sequence is TGCGCCAGCAGTGAGGAATGGGGGTCCGAGCAGTACTTC.

About this clonotype itself: A read error may explain this, as a much larger clone is one base away. The CDR3 here is CATSSRRTEAFF. The CDR3 DNA sequence: TGTGCCACCAGCAGCCGCCGCACTGAAGCTTTCTTT. The chain recombines TRBV15 with TRBJ1-1; D is unresolved. Germline V gives CDR1 LNHNV, CDR2 YYDKDF (reference sequence). The V end was cut by 3 bases, the J end by 4 bases, with 6 bases between. The CDR3 consists of 12 residues.

The chain carries TRBV6-1 and TRBJ2-5; D unresolved. This CDR3 contains 15 residues. Trimming cost V 5 bases and J 2 bases, with 15 bases left between them. Looked up from germline, CDR1 is MNHNS and CDR2 is SASEGT. CDR3 loop: CASSPLADRQETQYF. CDR3 sequence (DNA): TGTGCCAGCAGTCCTTTAGCCGATCGGCAAGAGACCCAGTACTTC.

The chain carries TRBV3-1 and TRBJ2-5; 9 nucleotides match TRBD1. In germline, CDR1 is LGHDT, CDR2 YNNKEL (reference sequence). V was clipped by 8 bases and J by 9 bases; unmatched bases: 7. CDR3 size: 12 residues. CDR3 region: CASAPGQGAQYF. The CDR3 DNA follows: TGTGCCAGCGCCCCGGGACAGGGAGCCCAGTACTTC.

The sample holds a few counts of this clonotype. V and J are TRBV20-1 and TRBJ2-1; 10 bases line up with TRBD1. Germline V gene data show CDR1 as DFQATT and CDR2 as SNEGSKA (reference sequence). CDR3 length equals 12 residues. Trimming took 8 bases from V and 9 from J; bases not matched to a gene: 7. The CDR3 nucleotides read TGCAGTCAAACGGGACAGGGGATTGAGCAGTTCTTC. Its protein product is CSQTGQGIEQFF.

This clonotype has at least ten counts. The CDR3: CASSFGGSWDEQYF. The CDR3, as DNA: TGTGCCAGCAGCTTCGGGGGTAGTTGGGACGAGCAGTACTTC. This sequence joins TRBV7-2 and TRBJ2-7; TRBD2 might be the D (6 bases). V dropped 3 bases and J dropped 5 bases, with 14 bases sitting between them. This CDR3 is built from 14 residues. Germline-derived CDR1 and CDR2 are SGHTA and FQGNSA.

This clonotype occurred many times. The chain carries TRBV28 and TRBJ1-1, with a tentative D call TRBD1 (6 bases). CDR1 and CDR2 (germline): MDHEN, SYDVKM. CDR3 size: 11 residues. The V gene lost 5 bases and the J gene lost 6 bases, with 7 bases spanning the gap. This CDR3 reads CASSGQPEAFF. The CDR3 region has the DNA TGTGCCAGCAGTGGACAGCCTGAAGCTTTCTTT.

The chain links TRBV30 to TRBJ2-3; TRBD2 matches 11 bases. Germline CDR1 is GTSNPN and CDR2 is SVGIG (reference sequence). This CDR3 is 15 amino acids long. V was clipped by 5 bases and J by 3 bases; unmatched bases: 7. CDR3 DNA: TGTGCCTGGGGTCCCACTAGCGGGAGAACAGATACGCAGTATTTT. Translation gives CAWGPTSGRTDTQYF.

This clonotype has a count of ten or more. The V call is TRBV2, the J call TRBJ2-5; no reliable D call. The CDR3 is made up of 14 amino acids. The V gene's germline CDR1 is SNHLY and CDR2 FYNNEI. The ends were cut back, 3 bases at V and 0 bases at J, with 8 bases in the middle. As DNA, the CDR3 is TGTGCCAGCAGTGATGCAACAGACCAAGAGACCCAGTACTTC. As protein: CASSDATDQETQYF.

This clonotype was seen at least ten times. The V and J genes are TRBV12-3 or TRBV12-4 and TRBJ2-5, with 7 bases identical to TRBD2. J was trimmed by 7 bases and V by 5 bases; bases with no gene match: 7. The CDR3 spans 13 residues. The CDR3 DNA follows: TGTGCCAGCAGTACCGGCCCGGGAGGGACCCAGTACTTC. This codes for CASSTGPGGTQYF.

This clonotype was seen a handful of times. The rearrangement joins TRBV7-3 to TRBJ2-1, with TRBD1 matching 7 bases. This CDR3 has 15 amino acids. V was pared by 4 bases and J by 3 bases, with 6 bases of the junction left unmatched. CDR1 is SGHTA, CDR2 FQGTGA, per germline. The CDR3 is CASSSQGENYNEQFF. CDR3 DNA sequence: TGTGCCAGCAGCTCTCAGGGGGAGAACTACAATGAGCAGTTCTTC.

This clonotype occurred many times. The chain employs TRBV3-1 and TRBJ1-1; D uncertain. The V and J ends lost 0 bases and 5 bases respectively, with 19 bases between them. This CDR3 region has 17 residues. Germline lookup yields CDR1 LGHDT and CDR2 YNNKEL (reference sequence). The CDR3 bases are TGTGCCAGCAGCCAAGATAAGGGTTTGGTTGCGCGGACTGAAGCTTTCTTT. Its protein product is CASSQDKGLVARTEAFF.

V and J are TRBV19 and TRBJ2-1; 7 bases are a match to TRBD1. V trimming: 7 bases; J trimming: 8 bases; junction bases outside the gene matches: 17. CDR3 length: 16 residues. Germline assignment: CDR1 LNHDA and CDR2 SQIVND (reference sequence). The CDR3 sequence: CASTNRGRGRGDEQFF. The CDR3 DNA is TGTGCCAGTACTAACAGGGGCCGGGGACGTGGCGATGAGCAGTTCTTC.

This rearrangement joins TRBV7-9 to TRBJ2-5; 15 nucleotides match TRBD2. The CDR3 contains 16 residues. Germline V lookup: CDR1 SEHNR, CDR2 FQNEAQ (reference sequence). V was pared by 5 bases and J by 4 bases, with 5 bases of the junction left unmatched. The chain's CDR3 is CASSTGLAGGGETQYF. The CDR3 DNA sequence: TGTGCCAGCAGCACCGGACTAGCGGGAGGGGGAGAGACCCAGTACTTC.

This clonotype was observed a few times. The J gene is TRBJ2-1, the V gene TRBV20-1; D possibly corresponds to TRBD2 (6 bases). V lost 2 bases, J lost 6 bases, and 17 bases lay in between. CDR1 DFQATT and CDR2 SNEGSKA come from the germline V gene (reference sequence). The CDR3 sequence is 15 residues long. The CDR3 reads CSARNTEGSGNEQFF. The CDR3 DNA follows: TGCAGTGCTAGAAATACGGAAGGTAGCGGCAATGAGCAGTTCTTC.